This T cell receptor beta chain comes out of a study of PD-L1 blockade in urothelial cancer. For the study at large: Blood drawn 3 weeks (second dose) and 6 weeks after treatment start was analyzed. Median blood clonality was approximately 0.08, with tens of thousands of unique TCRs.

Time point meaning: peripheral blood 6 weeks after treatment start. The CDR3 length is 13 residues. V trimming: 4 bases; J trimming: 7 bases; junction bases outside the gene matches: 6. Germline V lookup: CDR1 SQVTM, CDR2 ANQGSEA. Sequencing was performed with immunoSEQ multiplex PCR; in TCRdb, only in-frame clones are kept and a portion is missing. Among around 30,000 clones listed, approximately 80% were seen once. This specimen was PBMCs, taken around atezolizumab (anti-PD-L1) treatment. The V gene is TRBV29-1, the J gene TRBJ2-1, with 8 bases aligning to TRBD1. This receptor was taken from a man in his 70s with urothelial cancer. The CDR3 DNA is TGCAGCGTTGCTTGGGACAGGCTGAATGAGCAGTTCTTC. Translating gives CSVAWDRLNEQFF.